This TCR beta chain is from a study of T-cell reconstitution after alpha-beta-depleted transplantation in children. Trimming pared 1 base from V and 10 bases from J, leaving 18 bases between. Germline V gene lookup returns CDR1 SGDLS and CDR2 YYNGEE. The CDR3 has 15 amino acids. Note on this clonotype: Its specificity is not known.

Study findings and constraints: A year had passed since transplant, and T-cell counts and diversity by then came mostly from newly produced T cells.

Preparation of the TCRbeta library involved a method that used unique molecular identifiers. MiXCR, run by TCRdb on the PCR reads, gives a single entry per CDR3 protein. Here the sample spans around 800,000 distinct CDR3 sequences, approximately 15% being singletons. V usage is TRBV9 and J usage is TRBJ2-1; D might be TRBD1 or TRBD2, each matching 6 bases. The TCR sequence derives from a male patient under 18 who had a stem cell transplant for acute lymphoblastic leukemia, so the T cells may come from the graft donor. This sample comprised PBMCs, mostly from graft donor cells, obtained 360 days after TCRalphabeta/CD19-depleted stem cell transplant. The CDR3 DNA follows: TGTGCCAGCAGCGTAAGACCCGCTAGAGGGGGGGAGCAGTTCTTC. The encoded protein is CASSVRPARGGEQFF.